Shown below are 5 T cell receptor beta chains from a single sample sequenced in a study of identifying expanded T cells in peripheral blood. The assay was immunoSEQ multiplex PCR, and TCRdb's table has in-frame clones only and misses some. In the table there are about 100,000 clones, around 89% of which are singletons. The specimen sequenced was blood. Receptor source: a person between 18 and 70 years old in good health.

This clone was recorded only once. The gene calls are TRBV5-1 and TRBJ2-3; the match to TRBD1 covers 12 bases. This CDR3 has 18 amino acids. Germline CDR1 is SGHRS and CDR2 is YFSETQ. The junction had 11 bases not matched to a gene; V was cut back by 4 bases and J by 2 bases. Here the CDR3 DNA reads TGCGCCAGCAGCCAGGGGACAGGGGGCGCAAGGGCCACAGATACGCAGTATTTT. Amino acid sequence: CASSQGTGGARATDTQYF.

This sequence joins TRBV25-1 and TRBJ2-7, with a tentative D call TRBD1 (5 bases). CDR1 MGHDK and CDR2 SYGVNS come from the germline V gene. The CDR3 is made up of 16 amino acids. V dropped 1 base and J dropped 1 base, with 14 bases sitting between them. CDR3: CASSEWGSTSSYEQYF. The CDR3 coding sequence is TGTGCCAGCAGTGAATGGGGCAGTACTTCATCCTACGAGCAGTACTTC.

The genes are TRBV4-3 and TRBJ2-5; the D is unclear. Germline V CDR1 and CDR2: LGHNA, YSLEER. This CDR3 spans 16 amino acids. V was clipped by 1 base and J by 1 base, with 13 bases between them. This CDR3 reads CASSQVGLAAQETQYF. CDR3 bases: TGCGCCAGCAGCCAAGTCGGTCTCGCAGCCCAAGAGACCCAGTACTTC.

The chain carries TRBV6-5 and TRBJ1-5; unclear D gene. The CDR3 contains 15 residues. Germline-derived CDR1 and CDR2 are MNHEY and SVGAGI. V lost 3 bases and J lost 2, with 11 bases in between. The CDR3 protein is CASSYSPDGNQPQHF. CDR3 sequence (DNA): TGTGCCAGCAGTTATTCGCCAGATGGCAATCAGCCCCAGCATTTT.

The CDR3 DNA reads TGTGCCAGTAGTATAGGTGGGACAGGGGGGAAAGAGACCCAGTACTTC. Its protein product is CASSIGGTGGKETQYF. The chain joins TRBV19 to TRBJ2-5; the match to TRBD1 covers 11 bases. The V gene end was trimmed by 1 base and the J gene end by 3 bases; junction bases not matched to a gene: 4. Germline V CDR1 and CDR2: LNHDA, SQIVND (reference sequence). The CDR3 runs to 16 residues. Looking up the rest from reference TRBV19 and TRBJ2-5 gives the full variable domain: DGGITQSPKYLFRKEGQNVTLSCEQNLNHDAMYWYRQDPGQGLRLIYYSQIVNDFQKGDIAEGYSVSREKKESFPLTVTSAQKNPTAFYLCASSIGGTGGKETQYFGPGTRLLVL.